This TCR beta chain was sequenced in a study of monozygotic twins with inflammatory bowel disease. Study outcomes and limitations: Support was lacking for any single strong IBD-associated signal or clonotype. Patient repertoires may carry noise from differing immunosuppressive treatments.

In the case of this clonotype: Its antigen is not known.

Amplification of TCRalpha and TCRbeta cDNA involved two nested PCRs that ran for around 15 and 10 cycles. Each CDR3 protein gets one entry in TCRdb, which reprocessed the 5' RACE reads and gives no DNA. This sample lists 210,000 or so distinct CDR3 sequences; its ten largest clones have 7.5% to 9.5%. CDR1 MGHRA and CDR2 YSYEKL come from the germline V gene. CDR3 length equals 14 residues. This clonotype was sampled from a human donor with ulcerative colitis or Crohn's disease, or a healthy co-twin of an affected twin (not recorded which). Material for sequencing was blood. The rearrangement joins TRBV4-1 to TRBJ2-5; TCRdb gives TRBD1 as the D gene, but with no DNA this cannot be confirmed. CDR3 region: CASSQGQGWETQYF.